This passage covers 23 T cell receptor beta chains from one sample sequenced in a study of shared clonotypes between healthy human individuals. Sequenced by immunoSEQ multiplex PCR; TCRdb stores in-frame clones only, minus some. In the table there are about 2.4 million clones, approximately 93% of which are singletons. The material sequenced was naive CD4+ T cells from PBMCs. Described subset: CD45RA+ positively selected. These receptors were taken from a man younger than 30 in good health. Some clones in this sample may be carry-over from other donors' samples.

This clone was seen just once. The rearrangement uses TRBV5-5 and TRBJ1-4; D ambiguous. The length of the CDR3 is 13 residues. With 2 bases removed from V and 7 bases from J, the gap between germline ends came to 9 bases. Germline-derived CDR1 and CDR2 are SGHKS and YYEKEE (reference sequence). The CDR3 nucleotides read TGTGCCAGCAGCTTTCTCTGGGGTGAAAAACTGTTTTTT. It specifies CASSFLWGEKLFF.

The gene calls are TRBV5-1 and TRBJ2-3; 15 bases line up with TRBD2. The CDR3 contains 21 residues. The trim removed 3 bases at V and 0 bases at J, leaving 14 bases unmatched. Germline loops: CDR1 SGHRS, CDR2 YFSETQ. The CDR3 DNA reads TGCGCCAGCAGCTCCGGACTAGCGGGAGGGGTGGTGGGTACTAGCACAGATACGCAGTATTTT. As protein: CASSSGLAGGVVGTSTDTQYF.

The chain is built from TRBV28 and TRBJ2-7, with 9 bases identical to TRBD1. V gave up 6 bases and J gave up 3 bases; unmatched junction bases: 12. This CDR3 has 16 amino acids. Germline loops: CDR1 MDHEN, CDR2 SYDVKM. The CDR3 region has the DNA TGTGCCAGCAGGGCCGTACGGGGACAGGGAGACTACGAGCAGTACTTC. Its protein is CASRAVRGQGDYEQYF.

A note on this clone: This CDR3 is also generated by other DNA sequences in the sample. The chain's CDR3 is CASSGGRSYEQYF. The DNA of the CDR3 is TGCGCCAGCAGCGGGGGACGGTCATACGAGCAGTACTTC. This chain links TRBV5-1 with TRBJ2-7; D possibly uses TRBD1 or TRBD2 (5 bases each). Germline V gene data show CDR1 as SGHRS and CDR2 as YFSETQ. The CDR3 is 13 residues long. V lost 4 bases, J lost 4 bases, and 12 bases lay in between. The full variable domain, in which reference TRBV5-1 and TRBJ2-7 provide the parts outside the CDR3, is KAGVTQTPRYLIKTRGQQVTLSCSPISGHRSVSWYQQTPGQGLQFLFEYFSETQRNKGNFPGRFSGRQFSNSRSEMNVSTLELGDSALYLCASSGGRSYEQYFGPGTRLTVT.

The rearrangement joins TRBV28 to TRBJ2-7; D could derive from TRBD1 or TRBD2 (5 bases each). The CDR3 length is 15 residues. CDR1 is MDHEN, CDR2 SYDVKM, per germline. Trimming stripped 7 bases from V and 5 bases from J, with 21 bases between. CDR3 amino acids: CASMLGALTSHEQYF. The CDR3 DNA is TGTGCCAGCATGCTCGGGGCGTTAACTTCCCACGAGCAGTACTTC.

The rearrangement links TRBV5-1 to TRBJ2-5, with TRBD2 matching over 12 bases. Per the germline V gene, CDR1 is SGHRS and CDR2 is YFSETQ. The CDR3 runs to 16 residues. With V trimmed by 3 bases and J by 5 bases, 8 bases remained unmatched. CDR3 protein: CASSSLAGGQGETQYF. DNA for the CDR3: TGCGCCAGCAGCTCCCTAGCGGGAGGGCAGGGTGAGACCCAGTACTTC.

This chain connects TRBV29-1 to TRBJ2-7; D possibly matches TRBD1 or TRBD2 (5 bases each). Per the germline V gene, CDR1 is SQVTM and CDR2 is ANQGSEA. V shed 4 bases and J shed 6 bases, with 16 bases lying between them. CDR3 length equals 13 residues. The CDR3 spells CSVAGGIVSEQYF. In DNA form, the CDR3 reads TGCAGCGTTGCTGGGGGAATAGTTTCCGAGCAGTACTTC.

The chain joins TRBV28 to TRBJ2-7; D may be TRBD1 (7 bases). Per germline, CDR1 MDHEN and CDR2 SYDVKM. V was trimmed by 4 bases and J by 3 bases, leaving 16 bases between them. CDR3 length equals 15 residues. The CDR3 here is CASSSLTGTVYEQYF. CDR3 coding DNA: TGTGCCAGCAGTTCCCTGACAGGGACTGTCTACGAGCAGTACTTC.

Note on this clone: The identical CDR3 is also encoded by other nucleotide sequences in the sample. The V and J genes are TRBV19 and TRBJ1-5; 7 bases agree with TRBD1. The J segment lost 2 bases and the V segment lost 3 bases, leaving 4 bases of the junction unmatched. Germline V gene data show CDR1 as LNHDA and CDR2 as SQIVND (reference sequence). CDR3 length: 15 amino acids. The CDR3 coding sequence is TGTGCCAGTAGTATCCTAGGGGGCGGCAATCAGCCCCAGCATTTT. Encoded protein: CASSILGGGNQPQHF.

The DNA of the CDR3 is TGTGCCAGCAGGGGACCCAATGGCAATCAGCCCCAGCATTTT. This translates into CASRGPNGNQPQHF. The gene calls are TRBV6-1 and TRBJ1-5, with D possibly matching TRBD1 (5 bases). V dropped 6 bases and J dropped 2 bases, with 11 bases sitting between them. The CDR3 is 14 residues long. Germline V lookup: CDR1 MNHNS, CDR2 SASEGT.

This rearrangement joins TRBV7-9 to TRBJ2-7; no reliable D call. Germline V gives CDR1 SEHNR, CDR2 FQNEAQ (reference sequence). The CDR3 contains 15 residues. V was shortened by 5 bases and J by 2 bases, with 16 bases between the two germline ends. This chain's CDR3 is CASSRTRNWTYEQYF. The CDR3 DNA follows: TGTGCCAGCAGCCGAACACGTAACTGGACCTACGAGCAGTACTTC.

J is TRBJ2-5 and V is TRBV7-9, with no clear D. The V gene's germline CDR1 is SEHNR and CDR2 FQNEAQ (reference sequence). V lost 0 bases and J lost 7, with 15 bases in between. The CDR3 length is 15 residues. The CDR3 here is CASSLARNPSVTQYF. The CDR3 DNA follows: TGTGCCAGCAGCTTAGCGCGGAATCCCTCAGTGACCCAGTACTTC.

The V gene is TRBV25-1, the J gene TRBJ2-3; 7 nucleotides align to TRBD1. The V gene end was trimmed by 8 bases and the J gene end by 3 bases; junction bases not matched to a gene: 8. Per germline, CDR1 MGHDK and CDR2 SYGVNS. This CDR3 is 14 amino acids long. CDR3 region: CASGEGTATDTQYF. CDR3 DNA: TGTGCCAGCGGGGAAGGGACAGCTACAGATACGCAGTATTTT.

V usage is TRBV4-3 and J usage is TRBJ2-2; TRBD2 is a possible D gene (5 bases). Germline CDR1 and CDR2: LGHNA and YSLEER. The CDR3 covers 15 residues. Trimming stripped 4 bases from V and 5 bases from J, with 14 bases between. Here the CDR3 reads CASSPGLSRTGELFF. In DNA form, the CDR3 reads TGCGCCAGCAGCCCTGGACTCAGTAGGACCGGGGAGCTGTTTTTT.

The chain recombines TRBV30 with TRBJ1-2, with D maybe TRBD1 (5 bases). V was cut by 1 base and J by 7 bases, with 10 bases left in between. The CDR3 consists of 12 residues. The germline gives CDR1 GTSNPN, CDR2 SVGIG (reference sequence). DNA of the CDR3: TGTGCCTGGAGTGCTCCAGGGCCTGGCTACACCTTC. Translated: CAWSAPGPGYTF.

The chain carries TRBV7-2 and TRBJ2-5; perhaps TRBD1 as D (6 bases). Per germline, CDR1 SGHTA and CDR2 FQGNSA. The V end was cut by 4 bases, the J end by 5 bases, with 11 bases between. The CDR3 sequence is 13 residues long. The CDR3 DNA reads as TGTGCCAGCAGCTCCAGGGGCCTCGAGACCCAGTACTTC. Its protein product is CASSSRGLETQYF. Based on the CDR3 plus reference TRBV7-2 and TRBJ2-5, the full variable domain is GAGVSQSPSNKVTEKGKDVELRCDPISGHTALYWYRQSLGQGLEFLIYFQGNSAPDKSGLPSDRFSAERTGGSVSTLTIQRTQQEDSAVYLCASSSRGLETQYFGPGTRLLVL.

The gene calls are TRBV20-1 and TRBJ1-1, with D uncertain. The CDR3 totals 9 residues. Germline V CDR1 and CDR2: DFQATT, SNEGSKA (reference sequence). V gave up 3 bases and J gave up 8 bases, with 4 bases separating them. CDR3: CSARGEAFF. The DNA for the CDR3 is TGCAGTGCTAGGGGCGAAGCTTTCTTT.

V gene TRBV30 combines with J gene TRBJ1-1; D is ambiguous. The CDR3 consists of 13 residues. CDR1 and CDR2 (germline): GTSNPN, SVGIG (reference sequence). Trimming took 5 bases from V and 0 from J, leaving 10 bases between them. The CDR3 sequence: CAWLARVNTEAFF. Here the CDR3 DNA reads TGTGCCTGGTTAGCCCGGGTGAACACTGAAGCTTTCTTT.

The chain links TRBV5-6 to TRBJ2-7, with TRBD2 identical over 10 bases. The CDR3 covers 16 residues. J lost 6 bases, V lost 6 bases, and 15 bases had no gene match. Germline lookup yields CDR1 SGHDT and CDR2 YYEEEE. The CDR3 is CASTSRSGRARGEQYF. In DNA form, the CDR3 reads TGTGCCAGCACCTCAAGAAGCGGGAGGGCTCGCGGCGAGCAGTACTTC.

The chain links TRBV5-1 to TRBJ2-1; 8 nucleotides match TRBD2. The V gene end was trimmed by 4 bases and the J gene end by 16 bases; junction bases not matched to a gene: 16. CDR1 is SGHRS, CDR2 YFSETQ, per germline. The CDR3 runs to 14 residues. The CDR3 protein is CASSPGTGGEGPFF. CDR3 bases: TGCGCCAGCAGCCCCGGAACGGGGGGGGAGGGTCCCTTCTTC.

The chain recombines TRBV7-9 with TRBJ1-2; TRBD1 is a possible D gene (5 bases). Trimming removed 5 bases from V and 0 bases from J, with 10 bases in between. The CDR3 covers 14 residues. CDR1 is SEHNR, CDR2 FQNEAQ, per germline (reference sequence). Written as DNA, the CDR3 is TGTGCCAGCAGCCCGGACACCTCTAACTATGGCTACACCTTC. It is translated as CASSPDTSNYGYTF.

The chain uses TRBV18 and TRBJ1-4, with a tentative D call TRBD1 (5 bases). The V end was cut by 4 bases, the J end by 5 bases, with 11 bases between. Germline V CDR1 and CDR2: KGHSH, LQKENI. CDR3 length equals 14 residues. The DNA for the CDR3 is TGTGCCAGCTCACGAGGGGTTTCGAATGAAAAACTGTTTTTT. It is translated as CASSRGVSNEKLFF.

The chain is built from TRBV5-1 and TRBJ2-5; 9 positions agree with TRBD1. This CDR3 contains 15 residues. V trimming: 3 bases; J trimming: 7 bases; junction bases outside the gene matches: 10. Germline-derived CDR1 and CDR2 are SGHRS and YFSETQ. CDR3: CASSSGQGRVATQYF. The CDR3 DNA reads as TGCGCCAGCAGCTCCGGACAGGGGAGGGTCGCGACCCAGTACTTC. Full variable domain (rest looked up from reference TRBV5-1 and TRBJ2-5): KAGVTQTPRYLIKTRGQQVTLSCSPISGHRSVSWYQQTPGQGLQFLFEYFSETQRNKGNFPGRFSGRQFSNSRSEMNVSTLELGDSALYLCASSSGQGRVATQYFGPGTRLLVL.